The T cell receptor (beta chain) described here comes from a study of regulatory T cells in long-lasting Graves disease (dated by TCRdb to the early 2020s). Background for the entire study: In the newly diagnosed Graves' disease group, patients had been taking antithyroid drugs for less than 3 months. TCR sequencing covered some 13 persistent and roughly 20 newly diagnosed Graves' disease patients, 33 samples in total. The study was registered as a clinical trial and conducted in China. Patients with persistent Graves' disease were compared with patients with newly diagnosed Graves' disease using TCR sequencing and RNA sequencing of peripheral blood. What the work shows at the level of the full study, not this receptor alone: The authors noted that the small sample size was a limitation that may lower accuracy. TRBV28, TRBJ1-2 and TRBJ2-5 were preferentially used in persistent disease, while TRBV20-1 and TRBJ2-1 were favored in newly diagnosed disease. A larger number of public clonotypes was shared among persistent patients (approximately 2,500) than among newly diagnosed patients (around 880). Only the TCR beta chain was sequenced and analyzed. Compared with newly diagnosed patients, persistent Graves' disease patients had lower TCR Shannon entropy and fewer highly expanded clones, which suggests clonal expansion. The study examined only peripheral blood because the primary lesion, thyroid tissue, could not be accessed.

The time point label corresponds to: newly diagnosed GD, antithyroid drugs for less than 3 months. RNA was extracted from PBMCs in TRIzol for both TCR sequencing and RNA sequencing. Graves' disease was diagnosed according to American Thyroid Association guidelines. Patients were recruited from an endocrinology department in Xi'an, China. Each patient gave approximately 9 milliliters of peripheral blood, collected in an EDTA anticoagulant tube. Ficoll Paque Plus density gradient separation was used to isolate PBMCs, and no additional T cell sorting was done. RNA quality was checked with an Agilent 2100 Bioanalyzer and agarose gel, and concentration with a NanoDrop 2000. Library method: multiplex PCR. Sequencing was performed on an Illumina HiSeq 4000. To build TCR beta libraries, CDR3 regions were amplified by Arm-PCR using iRepertoire HTBI primers. Gel purification was performed on PCR products prior to sequencing. In the original analysis: A total of 62 TRBV and approximately 15 TRBJ segments were identified across samples and were used for gene usage analysis of CDR3 amino acid clonotypes. COPE and FqMerger were used to merge filtered high-quality paired reads into contigs. BLAST was used to align contigs to the IMGT TRBV, TRBD and TRBJ reference genes, and CDR3 was defined following IMGT. Any clonotype with a frequency above 0.1% was counted as a highly expanded clone. Shannon entropy was used to measure repertoire diversity, and the Gini coefficient was used to measure V-J evenness. A clonotype was considered public if more than one individual shared it. In TCRdb, the public reads were trimmed at Q25 with fastp and aligned with MiXCR, with productive beta chains retained. Rows with a matching CDR3 protein are joined into one entry that keeps the most common DNA and genes. TCRdb's processing, not the authors', yielded these V and J calls. In this sample the table shows roughly 410,000 distinct CDR3 sequences, 15% of which occur a single time. The ten largest clones capture roughly 8% of the sample.

This clonotype was picked up a small number of times. There is no known antigen for this receptor. No quality values exist for individual bases; no much larger clone is one base distant. V loses 7 bases of germline sequence and J loses 4 bases, and the interval between the two ends is 10 bases. The CDR3 starts with the cysteine, ends with the phenylalanine, and has 12 residues. Only CDR3 DNA is held: 36 bases, read in frame from base 1. This sample was shared with a second study, whose subject was T cells in Graves' hyperthyroidism and ophthalmopathy. As noted in the second study: Stable Graves' hyperthyroidism was defined as the absence of progression to ophthalmopathy over 18 months of follow-up. Hyperthyroidism patients were aged 18 to 65 years and newly diagnosed, with disease duration of less than 2 months. The study excluded patients with uncontrolled infections, other autoimmune diseases, pregnancy or lactation. Diagnoses were established on the basis of clinical symptoms, serum thyroxine and TRAb, thyroid ultrasound, and orbital computed tomography. The first round of RT-PCR for the TCR CDR3 was performed with the HTBI primer set and the Qiagen OneStep RT-PCR kit. Most expanded thyroid clonotypes (frequency above 0.001) were also found in blood, which suggests that blood repertoires may mirror thyroid immune responses. A 13 V-J signature model separated ophthalmopathy from stable hyperthyroidism, with roughly 88% sensitivity and 81.08% specificity in cross-validation and 80%/75% in testing. In validation, the model predicted progression to ophthalmopathy a median of approximately 6.3 months before onset, with approximately 68% sensitivity and 72.22% specificity. A discovery cohort of roughly 96 patients, roughly 45 with Graves' ophthalmopathy and 57 with stable Graves' hyperthyroidism, was used to find distinguishing TCR V-J signatures. Prospective prediction of ophthalmopathy was tested in an independent validation cohort of under 20 hyperthyroidism patients and 17 patients who later progressed to ophthalmopathy. The 95 to 100 discovery patients were randomly divided into training and test sets at a 7:3 ratio. In addition, the study compared T-cell repertoires in thyroid tissue and in blood from 6 or 7 Graves' hyperthyroidism patients. Once sampling was done, hyperthyroidism patients were given methimazole at a starting dose of 30 mg daily, whereas ophthalmopathy patients were given high-dose intravenous methylprednisolone. A second multiplex PCR round built the libraries, followed by size selection and purification. Libraries were sequenced paired-end with 100 bp reads on an Illumina HiSeq2000. SOAPnuke was used to process the raw data, removing reads that contained adapters or uncalled bases, had a mean Phred below 15, or lacked an exact match to the constant primer or identifier. COPE v1.2.5 was used to merge high-quality paired reads, and clonotypes were defined as unique nucleotide sequences. MiTCR v1.1 was used to align clonotypes to the IMGT TRBV, TRBD and TRBJ reference segments. The analysis included only V-J combinations with a frequency above 0.0001, which together covered 99.2% of the repertoires. The TCS score was defined as F50 (clonal expansion) divided by E x V (chaos), with BLOSUM62-based TCRdist calculated between CDR3 peptides within each V-J. Welch's t-statistics and random forest reduced roughly 530 V-J features to 13, which were used in a naive Bayes classifier (R e1071). Sample size was not statistically predetermined, and blinding of investigators to group allocation was not performed. The paper reports TCR Vbeta CDR3 sequencing of approximately 130 peripheral blood samples: 40 to 45 ophthalmopathy, approximately 74 hyperthyroidism and approximately 17 progressor patients.

The TCR comes from a woman aged 40 to 50 with Graves disease. Donor details come from another sample of the same person, matched by shared clones. Here the sequenced sample was peripheral blood mononuclear cells (PBMCs), taken at new diagnosis, from a patient treated with antithyroid drugs. The rearranged chain carries TRBV12-3 or TRBV12-4 and TRBJ1-1; the D gene lacks a confident call. For the CDR3, the sequence is CASNTGLTEAFF. The sequence in DNA is TGTGCCAGCAATACGGGCCTCACTGAAGCTTTCTTT.